This T cell receptor (beta chain) was captured by sequencing in a study of cytomegalovirus exposure and HLA in healthy donors. About the research overall: Membership in the Caucasian-associated ancestry cluster was found for 65% to 85% of about 430 genotyped donors. Study conclusions and caveats: In an earlier analysis, productive rearrangement rates for most beta V segments clustered near 87% or 30%.

The PCR ran on 60 Vbeta and 13 Jbeta primers. Profiling relied on immunoSEQ multiplex PCR, and the TCRdb table lists in-frame clones only, not all of them. This table has more than 110,000 clones, about four fifths appearing once. These donors, healthy bone marrow donors, were studied. About this clone itself: What it binds is not known. Mismatch with germline at one junction end may stem from a read error.

This CDR3 has 16 residues. Germline CDR1 and CDR2: MNHNY and SVGAGI (reference sequence). The sequenced sample was PBMCs. V and J are TRBV6-6 and TRBJ2-3; TRBD2 might be the D (6 bases). The receptor's source is a male donor in good health and CMV-seronegative. The CDR3 coding sequence is TGTGCCAGCAGTGACTCCCTTAGCGGTTACACAGATACGCAGTATTTT. It specifies CASSDSLSGYTDTQYF.